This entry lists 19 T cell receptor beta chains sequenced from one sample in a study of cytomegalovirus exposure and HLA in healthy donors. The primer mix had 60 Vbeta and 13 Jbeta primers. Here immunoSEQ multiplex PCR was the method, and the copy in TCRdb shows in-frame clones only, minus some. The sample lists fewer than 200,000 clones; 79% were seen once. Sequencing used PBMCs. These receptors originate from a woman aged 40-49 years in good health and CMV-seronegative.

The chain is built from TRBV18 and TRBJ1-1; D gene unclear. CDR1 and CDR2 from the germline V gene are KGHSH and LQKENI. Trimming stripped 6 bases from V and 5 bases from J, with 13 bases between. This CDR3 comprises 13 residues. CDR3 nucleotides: TGTGCCAGCTCTCTCGAGGGAAGAACTGAAGCTTTCTTT. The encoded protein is CASSLEGRTEAFF.

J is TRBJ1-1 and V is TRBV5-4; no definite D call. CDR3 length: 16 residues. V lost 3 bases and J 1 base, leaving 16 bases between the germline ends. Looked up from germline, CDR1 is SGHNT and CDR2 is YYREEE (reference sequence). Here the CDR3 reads CASSSAGPNPNTEAFF. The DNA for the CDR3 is TGTGCCAGCAGCTCCGCTGGGCCGAACCCGAACACTGAAGCTTTCTTT.

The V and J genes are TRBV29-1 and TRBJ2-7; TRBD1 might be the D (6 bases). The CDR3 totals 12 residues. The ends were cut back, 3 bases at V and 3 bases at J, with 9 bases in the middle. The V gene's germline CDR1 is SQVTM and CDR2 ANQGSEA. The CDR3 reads CSVDQGSYEQYF. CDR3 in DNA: TGCAGCGTTGATCAGGGGAGCTACGAGCAGTACTTC.

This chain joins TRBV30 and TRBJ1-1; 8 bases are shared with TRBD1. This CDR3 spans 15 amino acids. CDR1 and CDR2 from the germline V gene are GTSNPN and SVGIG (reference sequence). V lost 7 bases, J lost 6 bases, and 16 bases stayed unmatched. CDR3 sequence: CASQGPGGGGSEAFF. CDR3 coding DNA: TGTGCCTCCCAAGGTCCAGGGGGCGGAGGATCTGAAGCTTTCTTT.

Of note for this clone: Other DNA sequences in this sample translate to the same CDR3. The CDR3 reads CASSLDRGPNQPQHF. The CDR3 DNA reads as TGCGCCAGCAGCTTGGATCGAGGGCCCAATCAGCCCCAGCATTTT. This chain connects TRBV5-1 to TRBJ1-5; D is ambiguous. Germline CDR1 and CDR2: SGHRS and YFSETQ. Trimming left V 0 bases short and J 3 bases short, with 10 bases between. CDR3 length: 15 amino acids.

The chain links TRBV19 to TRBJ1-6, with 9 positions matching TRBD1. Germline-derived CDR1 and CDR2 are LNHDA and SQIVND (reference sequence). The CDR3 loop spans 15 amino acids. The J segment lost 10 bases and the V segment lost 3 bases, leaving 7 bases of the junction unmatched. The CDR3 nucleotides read TGTGCCAGTAGTATGGGACAGGGATTCAGATCACCCCTCCACTTT. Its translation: CASSMGQGFRSPLHF.

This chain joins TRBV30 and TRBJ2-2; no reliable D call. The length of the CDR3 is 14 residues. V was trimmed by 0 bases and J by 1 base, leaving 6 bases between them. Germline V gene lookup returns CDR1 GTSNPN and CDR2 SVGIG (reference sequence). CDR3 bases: TGTGCCTGGAGTGTACTTGTGAACACCGGGGAGCTGTTTTTT. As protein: CAWSVLVNTGELFF.

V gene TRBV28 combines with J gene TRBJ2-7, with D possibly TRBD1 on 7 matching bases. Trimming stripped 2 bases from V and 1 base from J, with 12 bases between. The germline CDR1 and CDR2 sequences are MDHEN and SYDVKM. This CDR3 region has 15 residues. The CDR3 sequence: CASSLGGTESYEQYF. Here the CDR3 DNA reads TGTGCCAGCAGTTTAGGGGGGACAGAATCCTACGAGCAGTACTTC.

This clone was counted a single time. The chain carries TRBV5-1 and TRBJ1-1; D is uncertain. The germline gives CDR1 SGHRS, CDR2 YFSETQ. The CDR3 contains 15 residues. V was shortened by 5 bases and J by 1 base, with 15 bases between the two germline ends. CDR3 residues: CASRATLTANTEAFF. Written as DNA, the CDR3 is TGCGCCAGCAGAGCCACACTTACAGCGAACACTGAAGCTTTCTTT.

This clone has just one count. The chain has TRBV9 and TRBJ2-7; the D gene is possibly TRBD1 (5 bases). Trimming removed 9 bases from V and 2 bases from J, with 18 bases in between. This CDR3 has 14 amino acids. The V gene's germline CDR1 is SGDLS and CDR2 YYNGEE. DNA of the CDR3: TGTGCCATATACGGGCCAGGGTTAGCCTACGAGCAGTACTTC. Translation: CAIYGPGLAYEQYF. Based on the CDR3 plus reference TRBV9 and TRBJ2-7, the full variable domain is DSGVTQTPKHLITATGQRVTLRCSPRSGDLSVYWYQQSLDQGLQFLIQYYNGEERAKGNILERFSAQQFPDLHSELNLSSLELGDSALYFCAIYGPGLAYEQYFGPGTRLTVT.

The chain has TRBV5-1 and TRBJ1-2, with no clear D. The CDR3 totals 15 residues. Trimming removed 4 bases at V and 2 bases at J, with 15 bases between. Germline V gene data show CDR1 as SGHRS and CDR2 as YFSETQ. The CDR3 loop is CASSPNPGGNYGYTF. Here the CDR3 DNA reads TGCGCCAGCAGCCCGAACCCAGGTGGCAACTATGGCTACACCTTC.

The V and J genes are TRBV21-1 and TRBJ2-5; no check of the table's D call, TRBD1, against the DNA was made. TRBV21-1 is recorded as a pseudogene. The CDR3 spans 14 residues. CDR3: CASSKRWQQETQYF. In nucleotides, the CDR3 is TGTGCCAGCAGCAAAAGATGGCAGCAAGAGACCCAGTACTTC.

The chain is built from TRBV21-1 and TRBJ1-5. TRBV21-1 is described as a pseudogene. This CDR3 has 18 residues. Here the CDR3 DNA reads TGTGCCAGCAGCAAATACCCCCTCGTGAGAACGGGGTCCCAGCCCCAGCATTTT. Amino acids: CASSKYPLVRTGSQPQHF.

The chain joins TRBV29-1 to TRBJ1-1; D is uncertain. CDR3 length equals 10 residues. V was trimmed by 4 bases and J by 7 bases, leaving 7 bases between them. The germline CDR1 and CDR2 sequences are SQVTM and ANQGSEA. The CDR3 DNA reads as TGCAGCGTTGGCGATATTGAAGCTTTCTTT. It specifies CSVGDIEAFF.

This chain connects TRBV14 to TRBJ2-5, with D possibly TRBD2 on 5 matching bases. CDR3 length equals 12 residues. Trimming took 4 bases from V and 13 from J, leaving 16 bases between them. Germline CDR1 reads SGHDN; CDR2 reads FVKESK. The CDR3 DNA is TGTGCCAGCAGCCCACAACCGGGGAGCCGGTACTTC. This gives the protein CASSPQPGSRYF. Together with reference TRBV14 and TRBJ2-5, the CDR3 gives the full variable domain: EAGVTQFPSHSVIEKGQTVTLRCDPISGHDNLYWYRRVMGKEIKFLLHFVKESKQDESGMPNNRFLAERTGGTYSTLKVQPAELEDSGVYFCASSPQPGSRYFGPGTRLLVL.

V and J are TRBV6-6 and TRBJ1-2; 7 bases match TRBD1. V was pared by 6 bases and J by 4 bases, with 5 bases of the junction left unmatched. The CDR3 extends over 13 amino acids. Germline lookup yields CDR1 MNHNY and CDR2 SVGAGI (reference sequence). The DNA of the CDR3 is TGTGCCAGCAGCTGGGACAGTATCTATGGCTACACCTTC. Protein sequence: CASSWDSIYGYTF.

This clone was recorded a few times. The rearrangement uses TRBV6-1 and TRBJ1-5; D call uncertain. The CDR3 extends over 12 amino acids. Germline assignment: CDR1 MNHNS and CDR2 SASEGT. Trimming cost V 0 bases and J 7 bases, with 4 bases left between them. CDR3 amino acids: CASSEALQPQHF. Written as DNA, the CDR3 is TGTGCCAGCAGTGAAGCTTTACAGCCCCAGCATTTT.

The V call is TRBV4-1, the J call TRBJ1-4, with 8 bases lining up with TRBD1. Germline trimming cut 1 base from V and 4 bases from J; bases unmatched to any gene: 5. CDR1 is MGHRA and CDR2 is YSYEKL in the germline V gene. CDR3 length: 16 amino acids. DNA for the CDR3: TGCGCCAGCAGCCAAGGGACCACAGGGGGTAATGAAAAACTGTTTTTT. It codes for CASSQGTTGGNEKLFF.

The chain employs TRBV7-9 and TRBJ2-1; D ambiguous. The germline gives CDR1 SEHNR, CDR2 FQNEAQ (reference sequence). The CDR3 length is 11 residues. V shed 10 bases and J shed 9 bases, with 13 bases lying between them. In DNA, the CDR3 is TGTGCCACCTTTCGAGGTGGTGAGCAGTTCTTC. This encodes CATFRGGEQFF.